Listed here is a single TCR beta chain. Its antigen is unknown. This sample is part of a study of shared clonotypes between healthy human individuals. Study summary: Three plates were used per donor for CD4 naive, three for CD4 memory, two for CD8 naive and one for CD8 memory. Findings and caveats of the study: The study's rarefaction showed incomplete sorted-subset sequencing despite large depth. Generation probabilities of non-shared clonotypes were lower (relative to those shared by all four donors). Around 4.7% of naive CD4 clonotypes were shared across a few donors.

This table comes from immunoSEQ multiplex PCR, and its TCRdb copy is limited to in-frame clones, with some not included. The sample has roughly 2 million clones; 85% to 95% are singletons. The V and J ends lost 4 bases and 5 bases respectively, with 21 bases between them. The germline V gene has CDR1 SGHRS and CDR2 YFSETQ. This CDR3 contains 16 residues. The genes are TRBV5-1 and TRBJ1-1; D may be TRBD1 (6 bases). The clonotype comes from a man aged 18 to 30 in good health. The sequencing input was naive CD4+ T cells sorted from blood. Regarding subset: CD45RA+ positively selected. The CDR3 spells CASSMTGLLGGTEAFF. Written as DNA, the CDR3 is TGCGCCAGCAGCATGACAGGTCTCCTGGGGGGGACTGAAGCTTTCTTT.